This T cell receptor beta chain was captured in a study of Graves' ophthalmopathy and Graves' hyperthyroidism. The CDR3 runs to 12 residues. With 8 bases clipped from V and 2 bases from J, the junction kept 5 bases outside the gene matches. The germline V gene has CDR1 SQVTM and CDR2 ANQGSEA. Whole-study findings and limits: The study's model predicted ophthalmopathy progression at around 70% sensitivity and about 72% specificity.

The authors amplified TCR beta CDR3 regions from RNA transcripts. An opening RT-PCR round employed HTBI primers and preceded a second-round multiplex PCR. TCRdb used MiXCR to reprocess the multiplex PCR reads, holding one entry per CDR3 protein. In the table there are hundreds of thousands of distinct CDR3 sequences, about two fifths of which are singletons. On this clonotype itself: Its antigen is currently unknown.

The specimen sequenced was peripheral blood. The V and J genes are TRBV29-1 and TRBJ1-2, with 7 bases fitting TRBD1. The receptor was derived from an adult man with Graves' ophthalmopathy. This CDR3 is CSLVTGNYGYTF. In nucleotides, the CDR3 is TGCAGCTTGGTGACAGGGAACTATGGCTACACCTTC.